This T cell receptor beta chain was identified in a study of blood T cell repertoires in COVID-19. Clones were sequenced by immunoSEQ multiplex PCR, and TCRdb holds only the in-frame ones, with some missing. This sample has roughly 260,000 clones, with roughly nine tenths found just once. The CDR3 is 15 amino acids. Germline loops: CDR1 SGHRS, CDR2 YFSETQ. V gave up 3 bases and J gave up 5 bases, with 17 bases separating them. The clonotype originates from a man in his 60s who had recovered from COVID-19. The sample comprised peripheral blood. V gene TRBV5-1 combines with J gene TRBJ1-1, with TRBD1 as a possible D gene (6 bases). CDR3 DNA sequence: TGCGCCAGCAGCTCCCTGGGGGGGGCGATAACTGAAGCTTTCTTT. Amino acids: CASSSLGGAITEAFF.